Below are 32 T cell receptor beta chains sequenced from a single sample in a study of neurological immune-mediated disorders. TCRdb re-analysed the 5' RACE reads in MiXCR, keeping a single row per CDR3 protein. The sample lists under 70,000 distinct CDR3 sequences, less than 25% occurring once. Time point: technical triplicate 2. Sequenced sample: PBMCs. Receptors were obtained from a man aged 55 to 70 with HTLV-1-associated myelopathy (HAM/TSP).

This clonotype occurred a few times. CDR3 coding DNA: TGTGCCAGCAGTTTAGGTGGCGGGGAGCTGTTTTTT. Its translation is CASSLGGGELFF. The rearrangement uses TRBV12-3 or TRBV12-4 and TRBJ2-2, with D unclear. V was pared by 1 base and J by 7 bases, with 4 bases between. This CDR3 contains 12 residues.

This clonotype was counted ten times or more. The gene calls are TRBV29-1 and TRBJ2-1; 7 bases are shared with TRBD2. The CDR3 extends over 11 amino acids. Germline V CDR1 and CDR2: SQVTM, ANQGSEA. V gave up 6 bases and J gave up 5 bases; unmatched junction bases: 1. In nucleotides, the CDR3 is TGCAGCGTGGGGGGGGACAATGAGCAGTTCTTC. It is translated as CSVGGDNEQFF.

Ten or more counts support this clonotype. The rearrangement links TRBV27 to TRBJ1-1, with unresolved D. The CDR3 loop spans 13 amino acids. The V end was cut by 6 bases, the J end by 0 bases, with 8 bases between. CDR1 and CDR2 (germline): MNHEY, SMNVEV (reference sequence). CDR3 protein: CASRVGLNTEAFF. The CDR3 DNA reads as TGTGCCAGCAGAGTAGGACTGAACACTGAAGCTTTCTTT.

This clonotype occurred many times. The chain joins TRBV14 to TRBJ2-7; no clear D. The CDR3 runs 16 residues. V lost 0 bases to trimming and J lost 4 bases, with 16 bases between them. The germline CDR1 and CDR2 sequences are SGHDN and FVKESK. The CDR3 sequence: CASSQEGKGYPYEQYF. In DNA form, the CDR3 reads TGTGCCAGCAGCCAAGAAGGAAAGGGATATCCTTACGAGCAGTACTTC.

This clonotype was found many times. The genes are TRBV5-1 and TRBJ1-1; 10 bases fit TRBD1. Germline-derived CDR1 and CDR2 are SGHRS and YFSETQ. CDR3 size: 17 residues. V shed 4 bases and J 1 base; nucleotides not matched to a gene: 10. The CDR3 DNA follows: TGCGCCAGCAGCCCAGTGGGACAGGGGCTCGGGAACACTGAAGCTTTCTTT. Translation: CASSPVGQGLGNTEAFF.

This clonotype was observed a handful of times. The CDR3 sequence: CASRGTGILYGYTF. The CDR3 coding sequence is TGTGCCAGCAGGGGGACAGGGATCCTCTATGGCTACACCTTC. The chain links TRBV2 to TRBJ1-2, with 9 bases lining up with TRBD1. The CDR3 contains 14 residues. The germline V gene encodes CDR1 SNHLY and CDR2 FYNNEI. V lost 6 bases to trimming and J lost 4 bases; unmatched junction nucleotides: 6. The full variable domain, rest sourced from reference TRBV2 and TRBJ1-2, is EPEVTQTPSHQVTQMGQEVILRCVPISNHLYFYWYRQILGQKVEFLVSFYNNEISEKSEIFDDQFSVERPDGSNFTLKIRSTKLEDSAMYFCASRGTGILYGYTFGSGTRLTVV.

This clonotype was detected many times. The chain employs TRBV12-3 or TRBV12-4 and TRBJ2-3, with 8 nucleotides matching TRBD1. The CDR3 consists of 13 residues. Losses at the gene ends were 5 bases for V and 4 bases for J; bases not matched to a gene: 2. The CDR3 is CASSTGGADTQYF. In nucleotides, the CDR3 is TGTGCCAGCAGTACAGGGGGAGCAGATACGCAGTATTTT.

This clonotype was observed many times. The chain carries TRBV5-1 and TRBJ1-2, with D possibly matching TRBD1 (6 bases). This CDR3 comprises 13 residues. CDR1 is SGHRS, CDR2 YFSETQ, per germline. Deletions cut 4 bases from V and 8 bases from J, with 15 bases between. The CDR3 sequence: CASSPRRGDGYTF. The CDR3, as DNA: TGCGCCAGCAGCCCCCGGAGGGGGGACGGCTACACCTTC.

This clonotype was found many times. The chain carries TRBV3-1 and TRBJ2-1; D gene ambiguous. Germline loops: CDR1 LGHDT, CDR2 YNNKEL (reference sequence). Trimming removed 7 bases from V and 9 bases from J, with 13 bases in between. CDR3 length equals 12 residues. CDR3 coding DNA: TGTGCCAGCACATTTCGCGAAAGTGAGCAGTTCTTC. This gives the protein CASTFRESEQFF.

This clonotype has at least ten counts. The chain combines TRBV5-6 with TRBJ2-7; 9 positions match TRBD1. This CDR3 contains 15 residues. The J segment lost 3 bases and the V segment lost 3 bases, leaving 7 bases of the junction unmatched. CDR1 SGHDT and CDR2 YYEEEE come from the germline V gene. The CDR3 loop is CASSSKGQGFYEQYF. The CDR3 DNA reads TGTGCCAGCAGCTCGAAGGGACAGGGTTTCTACGAGCAGTACTTC.

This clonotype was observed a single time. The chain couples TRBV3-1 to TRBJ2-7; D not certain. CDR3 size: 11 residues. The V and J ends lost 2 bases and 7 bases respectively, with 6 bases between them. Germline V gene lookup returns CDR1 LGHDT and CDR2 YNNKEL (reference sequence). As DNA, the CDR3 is TGTGCCAGCAGCCAAATTGCGGAGCAGTACTTC. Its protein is CASSQIAEQYF.

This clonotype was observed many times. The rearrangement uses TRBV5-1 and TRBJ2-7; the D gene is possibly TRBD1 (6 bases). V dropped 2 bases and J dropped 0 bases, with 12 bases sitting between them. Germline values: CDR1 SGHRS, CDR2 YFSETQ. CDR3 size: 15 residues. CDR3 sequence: CASSFRTDSSYEQYF. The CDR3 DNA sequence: TGCGCCAGCAGCTTCCGGACAGATAGCTCCTACGAGCAGTACTTC. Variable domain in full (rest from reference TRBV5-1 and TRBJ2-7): KAGVTQTPRYLIKTRGQQVTLSCSPISGHRSVSWYQQTPGQGLQFLFEYFSETQRNKGNFPGRFSGRQFSNSRSEMNVSTLELGDSALYLCASSFRTDSSYEQYFGPGTRLTVT.

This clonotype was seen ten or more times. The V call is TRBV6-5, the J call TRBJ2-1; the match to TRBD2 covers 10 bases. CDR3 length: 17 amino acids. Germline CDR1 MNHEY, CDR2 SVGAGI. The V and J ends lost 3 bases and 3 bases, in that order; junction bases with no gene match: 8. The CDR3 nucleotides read TGTGCCAGCAGTTATTTAGCGGGAGGTGGAGTCTACAATGAGCAGTTCTTC. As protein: CASSYLAGGGVYNEQFF.

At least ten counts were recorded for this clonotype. The CDR3 DNA reads TGCAGTGCTCGACTAGCGGGAGCCTCCTACGAGCAGTACTTC. Translation: CSARLAGASYEQYF. The chain employs TRBV20-1 and TRBJ2-7; 12 nucleotides match TRBD2. J lost 0 bases, V lost 5 bases, and 2 bases had no gene match. Germline V CDR1 and CDR2: DFQATT, SNEGSKA (reference sequence). The CDR3 spans 14 residues.

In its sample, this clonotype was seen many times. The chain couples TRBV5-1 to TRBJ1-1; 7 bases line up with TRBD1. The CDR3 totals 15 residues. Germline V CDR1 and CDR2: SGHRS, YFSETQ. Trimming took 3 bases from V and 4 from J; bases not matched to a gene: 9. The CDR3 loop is CASSWGEQGSTEAFF. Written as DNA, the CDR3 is TGCGCCAGCAGCTGGGGAGAACAGGGGAGCACTGAAGCTTTCTTT. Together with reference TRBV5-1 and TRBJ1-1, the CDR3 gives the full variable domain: KAGVTQTPRYLIKTRGQQVTLSCSPISGHRSVSWYQQTPGQGLQFLFEYFSETQRNKGNFPGRFSGRQFSNSRSEMNVSTLELGDSALYLCASSWGEQGSTEAFFGQGTRLTVV.

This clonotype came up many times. The CDR3 DNA is TGCGCCAGCAGCTTGGAAAGCGGGACCGGAGAGCAGTACTTC. As protein: CASSLESGTGEQYF. This sequence joins TRBV5-1 and TRBJ2-7, with 7 bases fitting TRBD2. V trimming: 0 bases; J trimming: 7 bases; junction bases outside the gene matches: 7. The CDR3 is 14 amino acids. Germline V gene lookup returns CDR1 SGHRS and CDR2 YFSETQ.

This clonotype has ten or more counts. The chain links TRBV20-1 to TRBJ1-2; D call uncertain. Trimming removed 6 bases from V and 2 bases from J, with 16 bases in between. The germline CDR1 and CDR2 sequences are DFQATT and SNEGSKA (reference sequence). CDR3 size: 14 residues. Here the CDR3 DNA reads TGCAGTGCCCTGAGGCAGGATTTAAACTATGGCTACACCTTC. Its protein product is CSALRQDLNYGYTF.

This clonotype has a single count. The CDR3 sequence is CSARRQREQFF. The CDR3, as DNA: TGCAGTGCTAGACGCCAGAGGGAGCAGTTCTTC. The rearrangement links TRBV20-1 to TRBJ2-1; D not certain. Germline CDR1 and CDR2: DFQATT and SNEGSKA (reference sequence). This CDR3 region has 11 residues. With 2 bases removed from V and 10 bases from J, the gap between germline ends came to 9 bases.

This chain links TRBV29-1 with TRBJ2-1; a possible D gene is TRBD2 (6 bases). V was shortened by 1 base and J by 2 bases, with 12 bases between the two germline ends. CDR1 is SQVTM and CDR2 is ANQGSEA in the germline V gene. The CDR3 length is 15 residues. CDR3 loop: CSVEGGWGAYNEQFF. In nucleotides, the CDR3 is TGCAGCGTTGAAGGGGGGTGGGGGGCCTACAATGAGCAGTTCTTC.

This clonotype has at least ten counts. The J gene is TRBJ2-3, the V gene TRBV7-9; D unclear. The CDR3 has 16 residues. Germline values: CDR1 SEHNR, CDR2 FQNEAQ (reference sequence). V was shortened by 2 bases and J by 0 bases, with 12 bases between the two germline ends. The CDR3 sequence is CASSLRQTSSTDTQYF. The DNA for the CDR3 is TGTGCCAGCAGCTTACGTCAGACGTCGAGCACAGATACGCAGTATTTT. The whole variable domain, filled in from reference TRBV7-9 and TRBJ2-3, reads DTGVSQNPRHKITKRGQNVTFRCDPISEHNRLYWYRQTLGQGPEFLTYFQNEAQLEKSRLLSDRFSAERPKGSFSTLEIQRTEQGDSAMYLCASSLRQTSSTDTQYFGPGTRLTVL.

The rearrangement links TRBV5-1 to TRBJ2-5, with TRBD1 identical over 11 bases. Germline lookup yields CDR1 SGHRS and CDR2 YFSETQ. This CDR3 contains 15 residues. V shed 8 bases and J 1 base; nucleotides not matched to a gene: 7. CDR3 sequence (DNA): TGCGCCAGAAGCAGCGGGACAGGGGGCCAAGAGACCCAGTACTTC. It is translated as CARSSGTGGQETQYF.

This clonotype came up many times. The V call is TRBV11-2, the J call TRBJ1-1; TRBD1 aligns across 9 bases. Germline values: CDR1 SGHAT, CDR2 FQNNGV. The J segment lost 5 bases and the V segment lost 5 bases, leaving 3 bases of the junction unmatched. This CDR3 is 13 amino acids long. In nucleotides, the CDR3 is TGTGCCAGCAGCCCCGACAGGGGGACTGAAGCTTTCTTT. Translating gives CASSPDRGTEAFF. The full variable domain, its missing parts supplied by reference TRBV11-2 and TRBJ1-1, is EAGVAQSPRYKIIEKRQSVAFWCNPISGHATLYWYQQILGQGPKLLIQFQNNGVVDDSQLPKDRFSAERLKGVDSTLKIQPAKLEDSAVYLCASSPDRGTEAFFGQGTRLTVV.

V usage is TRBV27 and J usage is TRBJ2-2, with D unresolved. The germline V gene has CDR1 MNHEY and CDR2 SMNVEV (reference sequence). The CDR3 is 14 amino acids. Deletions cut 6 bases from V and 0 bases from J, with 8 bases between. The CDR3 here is CASRRESNTGELFF. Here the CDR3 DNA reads TGTGCCAGCAGAAGGGAATCGAACACCGGGGAGCTGTTTTTT.

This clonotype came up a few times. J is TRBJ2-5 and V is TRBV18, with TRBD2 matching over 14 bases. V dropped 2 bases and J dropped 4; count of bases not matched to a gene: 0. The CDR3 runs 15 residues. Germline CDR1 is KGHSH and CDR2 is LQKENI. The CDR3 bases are TGTGCCAGCTCACCAGGGACTAGCGGGAGAGAGACCCAGTACTTC. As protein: CASSPGTSGRETQYF.

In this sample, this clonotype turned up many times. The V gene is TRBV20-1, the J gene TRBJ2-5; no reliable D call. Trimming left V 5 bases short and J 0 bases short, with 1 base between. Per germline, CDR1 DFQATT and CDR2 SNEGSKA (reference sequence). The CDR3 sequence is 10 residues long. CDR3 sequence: CSAYQETQYF. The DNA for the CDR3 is TGCAGTGCTTACCAAGAGACCCAGTACTTC.

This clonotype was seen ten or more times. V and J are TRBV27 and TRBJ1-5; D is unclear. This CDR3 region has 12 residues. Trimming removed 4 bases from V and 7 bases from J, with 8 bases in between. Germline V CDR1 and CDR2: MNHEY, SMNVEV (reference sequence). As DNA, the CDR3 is TGTGCCAGCAGTTCACGCGGGCAGCCCCAGCATTTT. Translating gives CASSSRGQPQHF.

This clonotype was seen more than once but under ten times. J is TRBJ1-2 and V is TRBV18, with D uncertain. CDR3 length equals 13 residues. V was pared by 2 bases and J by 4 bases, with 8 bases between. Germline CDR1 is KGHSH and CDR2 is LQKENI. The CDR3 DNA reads TGTGCCAGCTCACCAGGGCCAGGCTATGGCTACACCTTC. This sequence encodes CASSPGPGYGYTF.

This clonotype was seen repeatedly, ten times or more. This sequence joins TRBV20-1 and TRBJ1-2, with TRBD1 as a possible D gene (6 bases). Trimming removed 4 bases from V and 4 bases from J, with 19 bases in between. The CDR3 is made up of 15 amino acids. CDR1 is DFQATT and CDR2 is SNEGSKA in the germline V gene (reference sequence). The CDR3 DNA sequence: TGCAGTGCTATCCCACGGGGGGACATAATCTATGGCTACACCTTC. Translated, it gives CSAIPRGDIIYGYTF.

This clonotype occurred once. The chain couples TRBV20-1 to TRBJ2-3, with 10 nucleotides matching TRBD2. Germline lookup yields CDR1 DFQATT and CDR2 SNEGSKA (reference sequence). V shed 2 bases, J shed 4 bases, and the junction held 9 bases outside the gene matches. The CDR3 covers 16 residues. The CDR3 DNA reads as TGCAGTGCTAGACCGGCTAGCGGGAGTCTCCCAGATACGCAGTATTTT. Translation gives CSARPASGSLPDTQYF.

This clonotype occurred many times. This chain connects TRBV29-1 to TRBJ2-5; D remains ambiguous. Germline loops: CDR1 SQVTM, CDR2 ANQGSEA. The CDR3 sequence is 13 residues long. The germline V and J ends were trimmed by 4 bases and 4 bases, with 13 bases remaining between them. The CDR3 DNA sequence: TGCAGCGTTGGGGTCACGACGGGAGAGACCCAGTACTTC. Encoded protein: CSVGVTTGETQYF.

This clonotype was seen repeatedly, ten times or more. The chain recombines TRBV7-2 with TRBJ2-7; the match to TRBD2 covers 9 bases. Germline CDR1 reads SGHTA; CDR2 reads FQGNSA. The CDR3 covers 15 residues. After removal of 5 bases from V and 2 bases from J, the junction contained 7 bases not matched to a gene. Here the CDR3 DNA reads TGTGCCAGCAGCCGCCACGGGACTAGCACCTACGAGCAGTACTTC. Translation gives CASSRHGTSTYEQYF. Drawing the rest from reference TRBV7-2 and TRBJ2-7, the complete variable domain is GAGVSQSPSNKVTEKGKDVELRCDPISGHTALYWYRQSLGQGLEFLIYFQGNSAPDKSGLPSDRFSAERTGGSVSTLTIQRTQQEDSAVYLCASSRHGTSTYEQYFGPGTRLTVT.

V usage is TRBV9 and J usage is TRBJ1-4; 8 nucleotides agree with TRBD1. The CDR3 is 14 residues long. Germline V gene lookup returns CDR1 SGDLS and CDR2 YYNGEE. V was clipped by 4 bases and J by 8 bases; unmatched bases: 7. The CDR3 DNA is TGTGCCAGCAGCCCCGGGACAGGAGGCGAAAAACTGTTTTTT. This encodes CASSPGTGGEKLFF.